This T cell receptor beta chain originates from a study of Ad26.COV2.S vaccination and SARS-CoV-2 variants. In the study overall: Ad26.COV2.S given intramuscularly, once or twice 56 days apart. Overall study findings and caveats: Participants in the vaccine arm had higher spike-specific TCR breadth; placebo recipients had lower.

V was pared by 3 bases and J by 10 bases, with 12 bases between. The length of the CDR3 is 12 residues. Treatment described: some 20 received Ad26.COV2.S at low or high dose, single or two shots; roughly five received placebo; per-sample allocation not given. Specimen acquisition occurred on day 63 following the initial vaccine or placebo injection. This clone was seen only once. What it binds is not known. Produced via immunoSEQ multiplex PCR; TCRdb's table is partial and in-frame only. Of hundreds of thousands of clones listed, roughly 90% are singletons. The sequenced sample was peripheral blood, obtained in a trial of Ad26.COV2.S vaccine versus placebo. This chain connects TRBV12-3 or TRBV12-4 to TRBJ1-1, with D maybe TRBD1 (5 bases). This clonotype originated in a person aged 18-60 years who received the Ad26.COV2.S COVID-19 vaccine or a placebo. DNA of the CDR3: TGTGCCAGCAGTTTCGCCGGGACCCGAGCTTTCTTT. This gives the protein CASSFAGTRAFF.